The T cell receptor beta chain under discussion was sequenced for a study of cytomegalovirus exposure and HLA in healthy donors. Overall study context: Prior work identified 95 million to 120 million unique TCR beta sequences in some 200 million T cells.

Nominal health characterized the donors when sampled, though unrecorded immune exposures were likely. Trimming cost V 5 bases and J 6 bases; bases outside gene matches: 6. Looked up from germline, CDR1 is MNHEY and CDR2 is SMNVEV (reference sequence). This CDR3 region has 13 residues. The study's findings and limits: The authors considered a cluster of highly shared sequence variants likely to be a sequencing artifact. Researchers counted roughly 160 TCR beta chains as cytomegalovirus-associated.

PCR involved 60 Vbeta and 13 Jbeta primers. This table comes from immunoSEQ multiplex PCR, and its TCRdb copy is limited to in-frame clones, with some not included. The sample carries roughly 130,000 clones, approximately 85% recorded once. Concerning this clone: What it recognizes is unknown.

The source is a boy younger than 18 in good health and CMV-seronegative. The sample comprised PBMCs. The chain is built from TRBV27 and TRBJ1-2; 7 bases are shared with TRBD1. CDR3 in DNA: TGTGCCAGCAGTCTCCGGGACAGAAATGGCTACACCTTC. The encoded protein is CASSLRDRNGYTF.